The sequence of this TCR beta chain was determined in a study of Tregs in tolerant kidney transplant recipients. General study points: Biological reproducibility was not directly addressed, but technical replication error appeared minimal. Tregs expanded with activated donor B cells seemed most donor-specific.

Assay used: immunoSEQ multiplex PCR; TCRdb lists only in-frame clones, some missing. Of under 300,000 clones listed, 80% to 85% are singletons. This clone was detected once. Its antigen is not known. The length of the CDR3 is 17 residues. The V segment lost 3 bases and the J segment 2 bases; nucleotides outside the gene matches: 7. Germline V gives CDR1 SGHRS, CDR2 YFSETQ. Sequencing was carried out using CD4+ T cells from blood. The clonotype originates from a human donor in good health. V usage is TRBV5-1 and J usage is TRBJ2-1; 11 nucleotides line up with TRBD2. The DNA for the CDR3 is TGCGCCAGCAGCTCGGGACTAGCGGATCTTACCTACAATGAGCAGTTCTTC. Its protein is CASSSGLADLTYNEQFF. Full variable domain (missing parts from reference TRBV5-1 and TRBJ2-1): KAGVTQTPRYLIKTRGQQVTLSCSPISGHRSVSWYQQTPGQGLQFLFEYFSETQRNKGNFPGRFSGRQFSNSRSEMNVSTLELGDSALYLCASSSGLADLTYNEQFFGPGTRLTVL.